This record concerns one T cell receptor beta chain sequence. No antigen is known for it. Base qualities are not at hand, and no much larger clone is one base apart. The data originate from a study of T cells in localized non-small cell lung cancer (dated by TCRdb to about 2020). Study-wide context: The study analyzed T cell repertoires of 236 early-stage NSCLC patients, comparing tumors and uninvolved tumor-adjacent lungs. The mean age of the NSCLC patients was roughly 63 years, with 130 or so men and over 100 women. All 250 or so NSCLC patients in the cohort were treatment-naive and had localized lung tumors that were resected. The study at large found these results: Because of the exploratory design, TCR variables were selected using unadjusted p-values without false-discovery rate correction. Of the top 100 tumor clones, a median of 57 were detected in paired uninvolved adjacent lung; around 27 were also among that lung's top 100. Because multi-region tumor sequencing was not performed, intratumor heterogeneity could not be ruled out. Higher blood T cell density associated with longer overall survival, while higher adjacent-lung clonality associated with shorter survival. Uninvolved tumor-adjacent lung showed the highest T cell clonality, higher than tumor, which suggests more focused antigenic responses in the adjacent lung.

At diagnosis, tumor, uninvolved tumor-adjacent lung and peripheral blood were collected and then preserved as a mix of FFPE and fresh-frozen material. For TCR repertoire profiling, blood samples were analyzed in the form of peripheral blood mononuclear cells. Including cysteine and phenylalanine, the CDR3 has 17 amino acids. Only CDR3 DNA is held: 51 bases, read in frame from base 1. The immunoSEQ Assay was used to sequence TCR beta CDR3 regions from DNA. Per the original workflow: To compute T cell density, TCR beta template counts were normalized to usable DNA, which was estimated by amplifying housekeeping genes. Richness was estimated with the preseqR package, extrapolating to 400,000 templates for PBMC samples and 120,000 templates for tissue samples. Clonality was defined by subtracting Pielou's evenness from one. Tissue-enriched TCRs were identified through differential abundance testing performed on productive amino-acid clonotypes, with a minimum total count of 5 and an alpha of 0.1. The Jaccard Index and the Morisita Overlap Index were used to measure repertoire overlap between compartments. TCR beta CDR3s were clustered by GLIPH together with public tetramer-defined viral CDR3s, and at least three viral sequences plus V-gene enrichment were required for viral motifs. Here the immuneACCESS table is served through TCRdb, limited to in-frame sequences with V and J called. Missing clones are a known gap in these copies; in checked studies unresolved V genes cover under half, and the rest lacks a known reason. V, J and clone size were drawn from that table, and D and trimming were deduced from the DNA. The sample includes around 50,000 clones, with 85% to 90% observed a single time. The top ten clones comprise 2.5% of the sample.

The receptor comes from a man aged 35 to 69 with stage II lung adenocarcinoma. The material was PBMCs, obtained before any cancer treatment. This chain joins TRBV21-1 to TRBJ1-1; the table assigns TRBD1, which was not confirmed against the DNA. TRBV21-1 is a pseudogene locus. The DNA reads as follows: TGTGCCAGCAGCAAAGACGTTCTACAGGGTTCGGACACTGAAGCTTTCTTT. The translation is CASSKDVLQGSDTEAFF.